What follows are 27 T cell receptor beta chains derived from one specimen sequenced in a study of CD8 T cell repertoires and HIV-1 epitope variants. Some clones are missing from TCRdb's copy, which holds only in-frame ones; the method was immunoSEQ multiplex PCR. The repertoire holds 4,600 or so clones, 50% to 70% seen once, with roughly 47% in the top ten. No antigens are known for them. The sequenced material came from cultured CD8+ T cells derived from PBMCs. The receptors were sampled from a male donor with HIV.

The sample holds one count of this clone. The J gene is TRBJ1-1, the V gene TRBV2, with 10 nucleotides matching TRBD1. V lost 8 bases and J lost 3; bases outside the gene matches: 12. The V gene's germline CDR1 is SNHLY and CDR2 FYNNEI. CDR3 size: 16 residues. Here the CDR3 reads CASGWTGGRVDTEAFF. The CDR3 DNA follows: TGTGCCAGCGGGTGGACAGGGGGTCGGGTGGACACTGAAGCTTTCTTT.

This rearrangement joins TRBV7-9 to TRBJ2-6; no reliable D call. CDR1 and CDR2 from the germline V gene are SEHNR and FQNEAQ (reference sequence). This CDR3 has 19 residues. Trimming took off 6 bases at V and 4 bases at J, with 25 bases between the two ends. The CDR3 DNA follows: TGTGCCAGCAGACCCAACGGGCGCGTCCGTACCGAAGGGGCCAACGTCCTGACTTTC. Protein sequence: CASRPNGRVRTEGANVLTF.

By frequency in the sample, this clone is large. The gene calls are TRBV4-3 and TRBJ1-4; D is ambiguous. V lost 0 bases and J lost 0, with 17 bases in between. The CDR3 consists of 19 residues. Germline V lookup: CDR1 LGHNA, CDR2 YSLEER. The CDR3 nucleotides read TGCGCCAGCAGCCAAGATTCAACGGGGAACATTGCAACTAATGAAAAACTGTTTTTT. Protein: CASSQDSTGNIATNEKLFF.

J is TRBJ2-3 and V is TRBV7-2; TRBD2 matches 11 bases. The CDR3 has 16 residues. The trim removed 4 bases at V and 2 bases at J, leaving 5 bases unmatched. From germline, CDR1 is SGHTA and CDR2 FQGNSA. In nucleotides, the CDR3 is TGTGCCAGCAGCTCCCTAGCGGGGGGCATCACAGATACGCAGTATTTT. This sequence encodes CASSSLAGGITDTQYF.

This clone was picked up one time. The CDR3 DNA reads as TGTGCCAGCAACTCTACCCGCGGACAGGTCCTCACTGAAGCTTTCTTT. Its protein product is CASNSTRGQVLTEAFF. This chain joins TRBV7-8 and TRBJ1-1; 7 bases agree with TRBD1. Germline V gene data show CDR1 as SGHVS and CDR2 as FQNEAQ. Losses at the gene ends were 7 bases for V and 4 bases for J; bases not matched to a gene: 15. This CDR3 is built from 16 residues. The variable domain in full, with the rest retrieved from reference TRBV7-8 and TRBJ1-1, is GAGVSQSPRYKVAKRGQDVALRCDPISGHVSLFWYQQALGQGPEFLTYFQNEAQLDKSGLPSDRFFAERPEGSVSTLKIQRTQQEDSAVYLCASNSTRGQVLTEAFFGQGTRLTVV.

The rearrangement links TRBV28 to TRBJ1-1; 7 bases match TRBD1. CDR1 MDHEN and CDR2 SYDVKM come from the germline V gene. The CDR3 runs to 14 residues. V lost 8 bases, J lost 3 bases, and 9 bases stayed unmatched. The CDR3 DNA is TGTGCCAGCGCCATCCAGGGGGGAGACACTGAAGCTTTCTTT. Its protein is CASAIQGGDTEAFF.

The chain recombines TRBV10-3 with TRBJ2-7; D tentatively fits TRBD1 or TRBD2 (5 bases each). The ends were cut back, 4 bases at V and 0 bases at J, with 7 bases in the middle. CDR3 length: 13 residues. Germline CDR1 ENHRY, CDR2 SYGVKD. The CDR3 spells CAISGDDSYEQYF. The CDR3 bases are TGTGCCATCAGTGGGGACGACTCCTACGAGCAGTACTTC.

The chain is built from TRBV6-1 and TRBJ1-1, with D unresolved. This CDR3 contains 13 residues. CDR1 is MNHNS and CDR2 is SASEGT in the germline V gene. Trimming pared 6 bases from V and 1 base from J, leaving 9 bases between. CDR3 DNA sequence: TGTGCCAGCAGATGGCGGCCGAACACTGAAGCTTTCTTT. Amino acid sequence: CASRWRPNTEAFF.

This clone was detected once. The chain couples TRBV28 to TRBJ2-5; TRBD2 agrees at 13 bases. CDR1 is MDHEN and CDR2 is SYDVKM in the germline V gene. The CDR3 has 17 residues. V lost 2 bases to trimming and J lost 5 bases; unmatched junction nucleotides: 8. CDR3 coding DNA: TGTGCCAGCAGTTTAGGCACTAGCGGGGGGGCCGGGGAGACCCAGTACTTC. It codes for CASSLGTSGGAGETQYF.

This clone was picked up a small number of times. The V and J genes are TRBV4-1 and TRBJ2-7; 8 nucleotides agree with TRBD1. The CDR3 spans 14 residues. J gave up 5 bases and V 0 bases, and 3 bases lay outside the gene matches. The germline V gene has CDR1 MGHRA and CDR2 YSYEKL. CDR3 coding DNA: TGCGCCAGCAGCCAAGACAGGGGGCGGGACGAGCAGTACTTC. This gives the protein CASSQDRGRDEQYF.

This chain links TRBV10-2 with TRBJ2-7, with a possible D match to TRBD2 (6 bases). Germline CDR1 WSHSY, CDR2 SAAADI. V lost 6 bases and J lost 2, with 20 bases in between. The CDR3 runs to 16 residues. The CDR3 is CASRGGWGKGTYEQYF. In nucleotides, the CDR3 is TGCGCCAGCAGGGGGGGATGGGGCAAGGGTACCTACGAGCAGTACTTC.

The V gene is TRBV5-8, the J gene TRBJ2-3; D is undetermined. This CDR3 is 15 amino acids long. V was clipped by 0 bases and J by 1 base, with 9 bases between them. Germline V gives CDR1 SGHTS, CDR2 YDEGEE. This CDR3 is CASSLGRQGTDTQYF. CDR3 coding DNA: TGTGCCAGCAGCTTGGGCCGGCAGGGCACAGATACGCAGTATTTT.

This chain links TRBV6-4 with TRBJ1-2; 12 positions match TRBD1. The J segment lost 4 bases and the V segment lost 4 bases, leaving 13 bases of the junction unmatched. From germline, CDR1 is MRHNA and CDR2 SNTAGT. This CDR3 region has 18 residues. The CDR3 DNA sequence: TGTGCCAGCAGTGTCCCCCCCAGGGACAGGGGGCTTGTCTATGGCTACACCTTC. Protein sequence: CASSVPPRDRGLVYGYTF.

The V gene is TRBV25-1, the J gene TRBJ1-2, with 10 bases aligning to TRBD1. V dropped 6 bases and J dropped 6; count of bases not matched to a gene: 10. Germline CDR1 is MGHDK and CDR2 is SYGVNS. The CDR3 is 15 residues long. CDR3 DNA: TGTGCCAGCAGCCAAGATGACAGGGGGCGGCATGGCTACACCTTC. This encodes CASSQDDRGRHGYTF.

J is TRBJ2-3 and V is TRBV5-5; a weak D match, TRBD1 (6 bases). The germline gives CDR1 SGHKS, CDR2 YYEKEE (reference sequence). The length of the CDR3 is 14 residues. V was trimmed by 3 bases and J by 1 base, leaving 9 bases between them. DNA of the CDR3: TGTGCCAGCAGCTGGGGGCAGGGCACAGATACGCAGTATTTT. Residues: CASSWGQGTDTQYF.

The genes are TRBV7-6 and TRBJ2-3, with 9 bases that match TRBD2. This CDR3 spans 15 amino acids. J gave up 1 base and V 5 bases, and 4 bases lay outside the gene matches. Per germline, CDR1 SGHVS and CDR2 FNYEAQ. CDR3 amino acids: CASSLIAGGTDTQYF. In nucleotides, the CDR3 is TGTGCCAGCAGCCTTATAGCGGGAGGCACAGATACGCAGTATTTT.

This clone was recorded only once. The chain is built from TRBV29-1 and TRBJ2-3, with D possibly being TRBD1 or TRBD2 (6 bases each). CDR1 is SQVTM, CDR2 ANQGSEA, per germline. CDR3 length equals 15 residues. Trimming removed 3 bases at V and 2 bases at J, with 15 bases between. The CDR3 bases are TGCAGCGTTGATGGACAGCGGGTGGACACAGATACGCAGTATTTT. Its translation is CSVDGQRVDTDTQYF.

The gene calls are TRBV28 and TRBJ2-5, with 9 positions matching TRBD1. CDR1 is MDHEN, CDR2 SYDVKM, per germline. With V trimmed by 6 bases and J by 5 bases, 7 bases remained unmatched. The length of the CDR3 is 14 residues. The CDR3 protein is CASSQTGGWETQYF. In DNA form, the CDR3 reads TGTGCCAGCAGCCAAACAGGGGGCTGGGAGACCCAGTACTTC. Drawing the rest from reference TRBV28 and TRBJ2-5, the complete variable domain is DVKVTQSSRYLVKRTGEKVFLECVQDMDHENMFWYRQDPGLGLRLIYFSYDVKMKEKGDIPEGYSVSREKKERFSLILESASTNQTSMYLCASSQTGGWETQYFGPGTRLLVL.

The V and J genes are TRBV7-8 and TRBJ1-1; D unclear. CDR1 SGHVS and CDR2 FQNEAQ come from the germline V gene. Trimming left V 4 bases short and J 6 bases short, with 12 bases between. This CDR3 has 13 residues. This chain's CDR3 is CASSWVRASEAFF. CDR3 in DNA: TGTGCCAGCAGCTGGGTGAGGGCCTCTGAAGCTTTCTTT.

CDR3 DNA: TGTGCCAGCAGTGAACTTCGGCAGGAGACAGATACGCAGTATTTT. It is translated as CASSELRQETDTQYF. The chain employs TRBV2 and TRBJ2-3; the D is unclear. Germline V CDR1 and CDR2: SNHLY, FYNNEI. Trimming stripped 2 bases from V and 3 bases from J, with 12 bases between. The CDR3 spans 15 residues.

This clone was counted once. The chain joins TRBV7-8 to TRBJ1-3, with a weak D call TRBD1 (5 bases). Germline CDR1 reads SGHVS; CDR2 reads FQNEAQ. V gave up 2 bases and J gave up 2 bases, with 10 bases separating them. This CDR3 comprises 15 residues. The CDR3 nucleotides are TGTGCCAGCAGCTTAAGCAGGGAGGCTGGAAACACCATATATTTT. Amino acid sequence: CASSLSREAGNTIYF.

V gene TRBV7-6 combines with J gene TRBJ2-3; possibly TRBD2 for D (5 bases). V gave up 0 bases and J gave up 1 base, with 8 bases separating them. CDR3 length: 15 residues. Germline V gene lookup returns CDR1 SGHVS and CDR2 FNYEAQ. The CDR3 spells CASSLAGVGTDTQYF. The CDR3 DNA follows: TGTGCCAGCAGCTTAGCGGGAGTAGGCACAGATACGCAGTATTTT.

CDR3 sequence (DNA): TGTGCCAGTAATGGGGGCAGCGGGGAGCTGTTTTTT. Its protein is CASNGGSGELFF. V and J are TRBV19 and TRBJ2-2, with D maybe TRBD1 (6 bases). CDR3 length: 12 amino acids. Germline V gene sequence: CDR1 LNHDA, CDR2 SQIVND (reference sequence). Trimming removed 7 bases from V and 7 bases from J, with 10 bases in between.

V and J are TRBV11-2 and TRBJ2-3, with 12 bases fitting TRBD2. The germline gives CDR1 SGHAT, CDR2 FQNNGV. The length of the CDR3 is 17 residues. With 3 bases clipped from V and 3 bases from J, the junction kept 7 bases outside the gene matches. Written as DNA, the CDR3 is TGTGCCAGCAGCTTGACTAGCGGGAGACAAAGGACAGATACGCAGTATTTT. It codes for CASSLTSGRQRTDTQYF.

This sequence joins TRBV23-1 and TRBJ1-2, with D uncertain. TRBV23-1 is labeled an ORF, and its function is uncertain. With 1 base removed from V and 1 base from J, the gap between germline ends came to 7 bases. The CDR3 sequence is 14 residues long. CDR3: CASSQWRLNYGYTF. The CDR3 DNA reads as TGCGCCAGCAGTCAATGGAGGCTTAACTATGGCTACACCTTC.

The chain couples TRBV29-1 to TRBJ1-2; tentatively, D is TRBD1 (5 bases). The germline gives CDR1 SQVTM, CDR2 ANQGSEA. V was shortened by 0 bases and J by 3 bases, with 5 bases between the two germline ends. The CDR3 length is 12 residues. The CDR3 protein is CSVEEGDYGYTF. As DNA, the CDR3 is TGCAGCGTTGAAGAGGGGGACTATGGCTACACCTTC. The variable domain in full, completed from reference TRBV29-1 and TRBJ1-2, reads SAVISQKPSRDICQRGTSLTIQCQVDSQVTMMFWYRQQPGQSLTLIATANQGSEATYESGFVIDKFPISRPNLTFSTLTVSNMSPEDSSIYLCSVEEGDYGYTFGSGTRLTVV.

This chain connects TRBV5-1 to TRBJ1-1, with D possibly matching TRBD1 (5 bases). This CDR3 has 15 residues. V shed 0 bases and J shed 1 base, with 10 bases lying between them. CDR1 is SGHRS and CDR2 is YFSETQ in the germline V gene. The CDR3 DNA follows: TGCGCCAGCAGCTTGGCCGCAGGACAGAACACTGAAGCTTTCTTT. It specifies CASSLAAGQNTEAFF.